A selection of T cell receptor beta chains follows, all from one sample in a study of technical replicates of blood from a few donors. The assay was immunoSEQ multiplex PCR, and TCRdb's table has in-frame clones only and misses some. The sample holds around 72,000 clones; 90% to 95% are singletons and the top ten take 0.37%. Sequencing was carried out using T cells isolated from PBMCs. The receptors were sampled from a human donor in good health. Some clones in this sample may be carry-over from other donors' samples. Each CDR3 is given with its conserved first and last residue. A D gene is named only where the DNA matches it firmly. Only part of the rows carry a size: once, few, many, or a class if the clone is expanded.

DNA: TGTGCCAGCAGCTTATACCCCCCCCGACAGGGGATCGGAAATCAGCCCCAGCATTTT; CDR3: CASSLYPPRQGIGNQPQHF; size: NA; J: TRBJ1-5; D: TRBD1; V: TRBV7-6
DNA: TGTGCCAGCAGCTTAGCGTCCAGCGGGGGGGCGCCAGATACGCAGTATTTT; CDR3: CASSLASSGGAPDTQYF; size: NA; J: TRBJ2-3; D: TRBD2; V: TRBV7-9
DNA: TGTGCCAGCAGTGAGAGGACAGGGGTTTACAATGAGCAGTTCTTC; CDR3: CASSERTGVYNEQFF; size: NA; J: TRBJ2-1; D: TRBD1; V: TRBV2
DNA: TGTGCCAGCAGTGGAACCTTGGGACTAGCGAGCACAGATACGCAGTATTTT; CDR3: CASSGTLGLASTDTQYF; size: NA; J: TRBJ2-3; D: TRBD2; V: TRBV2
DNA: TGTGCCAGCACCCCGGGGAGCGGGGGGTACAATGAGCAGTTCTTC; CDR3: CASTPGSGGYNEQFF; size: NA; J: TRBJ2-1; D: TRBD2; V: TRBV9
DNA: TGTGCCATCAGTGGAAGGCCTAGCGGGGGAGATGAGACCCAGTACTTC; CDR3: CAISGRPSGGDETQYF; size: NA; J: TRBJ2-5; D: TRBD2; V: TRBV10-3
DNA: TGTGCCAGCAGTTTTCTCAGGTCCCCGAATGAGCAGTTCTTC; CDR3: CASSFLRSPNEQFF; size: NA; J: TRBJ2-1; D: NA; V: TRBV27
DNA: TGTGCCAGCAGCTCCGTTACAGGGGGGGAGACCCAGTACTTC; CDR3: CASSSVTGGETQYF; size: NA; J: TRBJ2-5; D: TRBD1; V: TRBV11-3
DNA: TGCGCCAGCAGCTTGTTATCCGGAGGGAGTGGTGGCTACACCTTC; CDR3: CASSLLSGGSGGYTF; size: NA; J: TRBJ1-2; D: NA; V: TRBV5-1
DNA: TGCAGCGTTGTAACGGGAGGCCCCTACAATGAGCAGTTCTTC; CDR3: CSVVTGGPYNEQFF; size: NA; J: TRBJ2-1; D: TRBD2; V: TRBV29-1
DNA: TGTGCCAGCAGCGTAGGAGTACAGAGCTCTCAGCCCCAGCATTTT; CDR3: CASSVGVQSSQPQHF; size: few; J: TRBJ1-5; D: NA; V: TRBV9
DNA: TGTGCCAGCAGCTTAAAAACAGGGTATACAGATACGCAGTATTTT; CDR3: CASSLKTGYTDTQYF; size: NA; J: TRBJ2-3; D: NA; V: TRBV13
DNA: TGTGCCTGGAGTGTACTTCCAGGGGCGAACACTGAAGCTTTCTTT; CDR3: CAWSVLPGANTEAFF; size: NA; J: TRBJ1-1; D: NA; V: TRBV30